The 10 T cell receptor beta chains given below trace back to one sample, sequenced in a study of blood T cell repertoires in COVID-19. Sequencing was performed with immunoSEQ multiplex PCR; in TCRdb, only in-frame clones are kept and a portion is missing. This repertoire shows about 140,000 clones, 90% found once; its top ten account for 11%. The sample consisted of peripheral blood. These receptors all stem from a woman older than 75 with acute or convalescent COVID-19.

On this clone itself: A read error may account for a junction end that differs from germline. CDR3 region: CASSPGGASGVKQYF. DNA for the CDR3: TGTGCTAGCAGCCCCGGGGGGGCTAGCGGGGTGAAACAGTACTTC. The J gene is TRBJ2-7, the V gene TRBV7-7; TRBD2 aligns across 9 bases. Germline lookup yields CDR1 SSHAT and CDR2 FNYEAQ (reference sequence). The CDR3 extends over 15 amino acids.

The genes are TRBV5-1 and TRBJ1-6; no firm D call. There are 14 residues in the CDR3. Germline lookup yields CDR1 SGHRS and CDR2 YFSETQ. With 5 bases removed from V and 6 bases from J, the gap between germline ends came to 12 bases. The CDR3 is CASRRVGTNSPLHF. The CDR3 DNA reads TGCGCCAGCAGGAGGGTAGGAACTAATTCACCCCTCCACTTT.

J is TRBJ1-3 and V is TRBV6-1; D gene unclear. This CDR3 has 12 amino acids. The V gene lost 6 bases and the J gene lost 4 bases, with 7 bases spanning the gap. Looked up from germline, CDR1 is MNHNS and CDR2 is SASEGT. CDR3 sequence reads: CASSPSGNTIYF. DNA of the CDR3: TGTGCCAGCAGCCCCTCCGGAAACACCATATATTTT.

The genes are TRBV27 and TRBJ1-2; the D gene is possibly TRBD1 (5 bases). Germline V gene lookup returns CDR1 MNHEY and CDR2 SMNVEV (reference sequence). The CDR3 length is 14 residues. The V and J ends lost 0 bases and 2 bases respectively, with 7 bases between them. CDR3 DNA: TGTGCCAGCAGTTTATCTCGGGGGAACTATGGCTACACCTTC. Protein: CASSLSRGNYGYTF.

The table lists this clone with a count of one. This chain links TRBV7-9 with TRBJ1-5; D is unclear. The CDR3 runs to 15 residues. Germline lookup yields CDR1 SEHNR and CDR2 FQNEAQ (reference sequence). V was cut by 1 base and J by 9 bases, with 16 bases left in between. CDR3 amino acids: CASSLGLDREAPQHF. The CDR3 bases are TGTGCCAGCAGCTTAGGCTTGGACCGGGAAGCGCCCCAGCATTTT.

This chain links TRBV19 with TRBJ1-6, with TRBD1 as a possible D gene (5 bases). The CDR3 loop spans 17 amino acids. Germline V gives CDR1 LNHDA, CDR2 SQIVND (reference sequence). The V end was cut by 4 bases, the J end by 4 bases, with 17 bases between. The CDR3 protein is CASSRGGSQGYNSPLHF. CDR3 nucleotides: TGTGCCAGTAGTAGGGGCGGCAGTCAAGGGTATAATTCACCCCTCCACTTT.

With regard to this clone: Other DNA variants within this sample encode the same CDR3. The chain couples TRBV7-2 to TRBJ1-5; D unclear. The germline V gene has CDR1 SGHTA and CDR2 FQGNSA. Trimming pared 5 bases from V and 4 bases from J, leaving 6 bases between. This CDR3 is built from 12 residues. CDR3 nucleotide sequence: TGTGCCAGCAGCCACTCAAATCAGCCCCAGCATTTT. Protein sequence: CASSHSNQPQHF.

This clone showed up just a few times. This chain uses TRBV21-1 with TRBJ2-2; the listed D gene, TRBD2, was not tested against the DNA. TRBV21-1 counts as a pseudogene. The CDR3 runs to 16 residues. The CDR3 coding sequence is TGTGCCAAGCGCTCTTGGAGACCTCCGACCACCGGGGAGCTGTTTTTT. Translation: CAKRSWRPPTTGELFF.

The V and J genes are TRBV3-1 (or the pseudogene TRBV3-2) and TRBJ2-1; D is possibly TRBD2 (5 bases). Trimming cost V 4 bases and J 4 bases, with 14 bases left between them. Germline assignment: CDR1 LGHDT and CDR2 YNNKEL (reference sequence). The CDR3 extends over 15 amino acids. CDR3 residues: CASSPWTDTYNEQFF. The CDR3 DNA reads TGTGCCAGCAGCCCGTGGACTGACACTTACAATGAGCAGTTCTTC.

V usage is TRBV19 and J usage is TRBJ1-2; no firm D call. This CDR3 spans 14 amino acids. Trimming stripped 3 bases from V and 0 bases from J, with 8 bases between. In germline, CDR1 is LNHDA, CDR2 SQIVND (reference sequence). The CDR3 here is CASSMRIANYGYTF. The CDR3 bases are TGTGCCAGTAGTATGAGGATTGCTAACTATGGCTACACCTTC. Based on the CDR3 plus reference TRBV19 and TRBJ1-2, the full variable domain is DGGITQSPKYLFRKEGQNVTLSCEQNLNHDAMYWYRQDPGQGLRLIYYSQIVNDFQKGDIAEGYSVSREKKESFPLTVTSAQKNPTAFYLCASSMRIANYGYTFGSGTRLTVV.